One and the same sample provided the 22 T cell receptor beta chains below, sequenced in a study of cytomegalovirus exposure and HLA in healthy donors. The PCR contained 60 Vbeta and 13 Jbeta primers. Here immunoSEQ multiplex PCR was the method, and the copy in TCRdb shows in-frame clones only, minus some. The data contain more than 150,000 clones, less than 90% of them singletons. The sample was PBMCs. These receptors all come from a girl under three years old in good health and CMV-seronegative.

CDR3 in amino acids: CAISEYMETAGNTIYF. The DNA for the CDR3 is TGTGCCATCAGTGAGTATATGGAGACAGCCGGAAACACCATATATTTT. The chain is built from TRBV10-3 and TRBJ1-3; a possible D gene is TRBD1 (5 bases). CDR3 length: 16 residues. Trimming took off 1 base at V and 4 bases at J, with 14 bases between the two ends. CDR1 and CDR2 from the germline V gene are ENHRY and SYGVKD.

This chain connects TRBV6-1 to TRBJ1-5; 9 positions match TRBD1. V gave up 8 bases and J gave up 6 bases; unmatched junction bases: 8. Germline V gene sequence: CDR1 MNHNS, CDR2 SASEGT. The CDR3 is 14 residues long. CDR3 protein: CASGTRQGGQPQHF. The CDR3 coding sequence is TGTGCCAGCGGAACGAGACAGGGGGGTCAGCCCCAGCATTTT.

The CDR3 is CASSSSGGAVETQYF. CDR3 nucleotides: TGTGCCAGCAGTTCAAGCGGGGGGGCCGTCGAGACCCAGTACTTC. V is TRBV6-5 and J is TRBJ2-5, with 10 nucleotides matching TRBD2. CDR1 MNHEY and CDR2 SVGAGI come from the germline V gene. The V and J ends lost 4 bases and 5 bases, in that order; junction bases with no gene match: 7. This CDR3 contains 15 residues.

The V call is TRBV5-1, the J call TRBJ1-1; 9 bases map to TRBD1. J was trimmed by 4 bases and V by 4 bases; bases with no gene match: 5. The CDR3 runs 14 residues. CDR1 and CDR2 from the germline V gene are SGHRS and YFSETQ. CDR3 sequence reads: CASSPEGQGTEAFF. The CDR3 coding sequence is TGCGCCAGCAGCCCCGAGGGACAGGGCACTGAAGCTTTCTTT.

The CDR3 coding sequence is TGTGCCATCAGACAGGGTCCTACGGAAAAACTGTTTTTT. Protein product: CAIRQGPTEKLFF. The chain has TRBV10-3 and TRBJ1-4; D is perhaps TRBD1 (6 bases). CDR1 is ENHRY and CDR2 is SYGVKD in the germline V gene. Trimming removed 6 bases from V and 8 bases from J, with 13 bases in between. There are 13 residues in the CDR3.

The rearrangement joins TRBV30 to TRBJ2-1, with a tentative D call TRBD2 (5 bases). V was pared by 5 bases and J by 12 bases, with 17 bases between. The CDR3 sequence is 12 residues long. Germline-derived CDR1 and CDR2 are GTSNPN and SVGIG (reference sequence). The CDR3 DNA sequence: TGTGCCTGGCGGACTCTTTTTCTTCGGCAGTTCTTC. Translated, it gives CAWRTLFLRQFF. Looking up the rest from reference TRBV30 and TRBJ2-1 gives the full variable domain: SQTIHQWPATLVQPVGSPLSLECTVEGTSNPNLYWYRQAAGRGLQLLFYSVGIGQISSEVPQNLSASRPQDRQFILSSKKLLLSDSGFYLCAWRTLFLRQFFGPGTRLTVL.

For the CDR3, the DNA is TGTGCCAGCAGTTACTCCCGGACAGGCGGTCAGCCCCAGCATTTT. Its protein product is CASSYSRTGGQPQHF. The chain joins TRBV6-5 to TRBJ1-5; 7 bases are a match to TRBD1. The CDR3 is 15 amino acids. The trim removed 0 bases at V and 6 bases at J, leaving 5 bases unmatched. CDR1 is MNHEY and CDR2 is SVGAGI in the germline V gene.

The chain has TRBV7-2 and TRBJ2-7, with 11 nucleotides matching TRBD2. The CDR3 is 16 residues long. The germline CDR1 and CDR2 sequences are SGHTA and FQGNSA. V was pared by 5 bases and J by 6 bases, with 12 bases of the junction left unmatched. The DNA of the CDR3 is TGTGCCAGCAGCCCATACCGACTAGCGGGATCGAGCGAGCAGTACTTC. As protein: CASSPYRLAGSSEQYF.

CDR3 in amino acids: CASSEDPGGYQETQYF. The CDR3 bases are TGTGCCAGCAGTGAAGATCCCGGGGGGTACCAAGAGACCCAGTACTTC. V usage is TRBV6-1 and J usage is TRBJ2-5, with TRBD2 matching 7 bases. V lost 1 base, J lost 0 bases, and 5 bases stayed unmatched. The CDR3 extends over 16 amino acids. Germline CDR1 and CDR2: MNHNS and SASEGT.

The CDR3 coding sequence is TGTGCCAGCAGCTTAGCGGGGCGGGACTACAAGTACGAGCAGTACTTC. This translates into CASSLAGRDYKYEQYF. The chain recombines TRBV7-9 with TRBJ2-7; 7 positions agree with TRBD2. Germline-derived CDR1 and CDR2 are SEHNR and FQNEAQ (reference sequence). V was pared by 0 bases and J by 4 bases, with 9 bases of the junction left unmatched. The CDR3 sequence is 16 residues long.

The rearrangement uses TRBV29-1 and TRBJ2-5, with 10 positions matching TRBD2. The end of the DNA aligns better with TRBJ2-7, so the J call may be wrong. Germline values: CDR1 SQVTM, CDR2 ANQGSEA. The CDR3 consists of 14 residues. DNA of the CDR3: TGCAGCGTGGGACGGACTAGCGGTTCCTACGAGCAGTACTTC. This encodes CSVGRTSGSYEQYF.

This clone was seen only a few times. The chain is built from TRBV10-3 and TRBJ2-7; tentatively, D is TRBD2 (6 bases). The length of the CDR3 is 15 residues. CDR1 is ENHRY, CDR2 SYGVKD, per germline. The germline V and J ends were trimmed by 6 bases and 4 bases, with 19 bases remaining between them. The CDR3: CAIRGGPPMGYEQYF. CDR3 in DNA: TGTGCCATCAGGGGGGGACCCCCCATGGGGTACGAGCAGTACTTC.

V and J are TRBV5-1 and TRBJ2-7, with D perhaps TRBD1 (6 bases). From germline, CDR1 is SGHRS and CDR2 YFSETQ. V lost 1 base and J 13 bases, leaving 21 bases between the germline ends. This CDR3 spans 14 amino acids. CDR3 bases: TGCGCCAGCAGCTTGTCTAGGACAGATCACCCTCACTACTTC. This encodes CASSLSRTDHPHYF.

CDR3 nucleotide sequence: TGTGCCAGCAGCCAAGTAGAGACAGGGGCATACGAGCAGTACTTC. Protein sequence: CASSQVETGAYEQYF. The V and J genes are TRBV4-2 and TRBJ2-7, with 8 bases aligning to TRBD1. Germline V gene data show CDR1 as LGHNA and CDR2 as YNFKEQ. The CDR3 is made up of 15 amino acids. Trimming cost V 1 base and J 4 bases; bases outside gene matches: 6.

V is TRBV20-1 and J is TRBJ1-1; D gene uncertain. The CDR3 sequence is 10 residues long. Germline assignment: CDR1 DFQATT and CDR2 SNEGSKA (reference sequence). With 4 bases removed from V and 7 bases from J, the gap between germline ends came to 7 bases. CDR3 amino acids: CSANTLEAFF. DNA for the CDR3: TGCAGTGCTAACACCCTTGAAGCTTTCTTT.

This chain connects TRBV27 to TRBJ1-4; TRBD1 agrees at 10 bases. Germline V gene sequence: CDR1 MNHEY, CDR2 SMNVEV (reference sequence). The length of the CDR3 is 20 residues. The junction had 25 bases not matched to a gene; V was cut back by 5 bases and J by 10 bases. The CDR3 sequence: CASSITPPGQGSWAFGKLFF. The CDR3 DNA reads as TGTGCCAGCAGTATCACGCCTCCGGGACAGGGGTCCTGGGCGTTTGGAAAACTGTTTTTT.

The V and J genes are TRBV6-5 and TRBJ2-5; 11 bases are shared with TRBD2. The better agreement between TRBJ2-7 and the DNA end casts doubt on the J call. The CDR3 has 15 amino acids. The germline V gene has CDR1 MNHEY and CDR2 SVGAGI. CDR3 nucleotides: TGTGCCAGCAGTTCCGGACTAGCGGGCGCCTACGAGCAGTACTTC. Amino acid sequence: CASSSGLAGAYEQYF.

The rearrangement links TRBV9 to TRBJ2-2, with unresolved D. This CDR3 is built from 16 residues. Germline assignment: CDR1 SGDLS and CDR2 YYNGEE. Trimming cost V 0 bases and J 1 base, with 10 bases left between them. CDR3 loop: CASSVALSRNTGELFF. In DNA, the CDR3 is TGTGCCAGCAGCGTAGCTTTGTCCAGGAACACCGGGGAGCTGTTTTTT. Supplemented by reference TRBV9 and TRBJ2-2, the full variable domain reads DSGVTQTPKHLITATGQRVTLRCSPRSGDLSVYWYQQSLDQGLQFLIQYYNGEERAKGNILERFSAQQFPDLHSELNLSSLELGDSALYFCASSVALSRNTGELFFGEGSRLTVL.

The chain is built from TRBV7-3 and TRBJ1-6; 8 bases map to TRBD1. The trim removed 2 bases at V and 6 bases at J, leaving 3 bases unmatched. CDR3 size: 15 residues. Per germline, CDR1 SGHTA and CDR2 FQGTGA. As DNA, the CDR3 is TGTGCCAGCAGCTTAGAGACAGGGGCTAATTCACCCCTCCACTTT. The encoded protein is CASSLETGANSPLHF.

The CDR3 loop is CASSEGWDILEYEQYF. The CDR3 nucleotides read TGTGCCAGCAGTGAAGGGTGGGACATACTGGAATACGAGCAGTACTTC. This sequence joins TRBV6-1 and TRBJ2-7, with a weak D call TRBD1 (6 bases). The CDR3 is made up of 16 amino acids. V gave up 1 base and J gave up 4 bases, with 17 bases separating them. In germline, CDR1 is MNHNS, CDR2 SASEGT.

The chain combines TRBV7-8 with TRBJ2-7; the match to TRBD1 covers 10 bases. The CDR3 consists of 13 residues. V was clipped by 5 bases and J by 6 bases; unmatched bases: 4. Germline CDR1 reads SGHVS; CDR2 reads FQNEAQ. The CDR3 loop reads CASSPGQGFEQYF. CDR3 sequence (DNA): TGTGCCAGCAGCCCGGGACAGGGGTTCGAGCAGTACTTC. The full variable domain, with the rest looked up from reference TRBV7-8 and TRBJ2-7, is GAGVSQSPRYKVAKRGQDVALRCDPISGHVSLFWYQQALGQGPEFLTYFQNEAQLDKSGLPSDRFFAERPEGSVSTLKIQRTQQEDSAVYLCASSPGQGFEQYFGPGTRLTVT.

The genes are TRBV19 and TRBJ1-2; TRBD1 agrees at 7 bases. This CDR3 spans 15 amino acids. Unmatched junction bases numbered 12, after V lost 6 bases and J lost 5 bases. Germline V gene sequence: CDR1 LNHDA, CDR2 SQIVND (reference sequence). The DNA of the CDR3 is TGTGCCAGTAGGATGGACAGGCCGTTTATTTATGGCTACACCTTC. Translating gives CASRMDRPFIYGYTF.